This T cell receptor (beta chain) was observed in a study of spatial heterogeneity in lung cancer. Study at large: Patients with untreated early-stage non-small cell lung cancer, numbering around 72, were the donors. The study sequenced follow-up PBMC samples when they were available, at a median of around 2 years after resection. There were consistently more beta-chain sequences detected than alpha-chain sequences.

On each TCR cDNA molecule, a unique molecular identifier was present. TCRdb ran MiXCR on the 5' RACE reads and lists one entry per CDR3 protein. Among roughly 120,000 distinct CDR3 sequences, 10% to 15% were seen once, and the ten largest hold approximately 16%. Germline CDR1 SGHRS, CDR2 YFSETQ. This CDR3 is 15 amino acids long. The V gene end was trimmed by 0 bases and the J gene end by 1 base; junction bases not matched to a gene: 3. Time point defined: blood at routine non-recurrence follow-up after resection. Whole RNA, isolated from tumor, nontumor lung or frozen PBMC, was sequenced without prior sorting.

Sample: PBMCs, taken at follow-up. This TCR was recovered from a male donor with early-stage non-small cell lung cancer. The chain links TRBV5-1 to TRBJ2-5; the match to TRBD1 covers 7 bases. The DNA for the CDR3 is TGCGCCAGCAGCTTGGAGGGGACAGCCCAAGAGACCCAGTACTTC. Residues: CASSLEGTAQETQYF.